A single sample is the source of the 13 T cell receptor beta chains below, sequenced in a study of CD8+ T cells in alopecia areata. RNA extraction and reverse transcription yielded cDNA as sequencing template. The method was immunoSEQ multiplex PCR; TCRdb's version includes in-frame clones alone and lacks a portion of them. The top ten hold approximately 23% of the sample, which has about 110,000 clones, 50% to 70% seen once. Specimen: NKG2D-low CD8+ T cells sorted from blood. The receptors were gathered from a human donor with alopecia areata.

V and J are TRBV11-2 and TRBJ2-1; TRBD2 matches at 10 bases. This CDR3 has 16 residues. Losses at the gene ends were 0 bases for V and 4 bases for J; bases not matched to a gene: 3. Germline V lookup: CDR1 SGHAT, CDR2 FQNNGV. The CDR3 loop is CASSLEISGRYNEQFF. In DNA, the CDR3 is TGTGCCAGCAGCTTAGAGATTAGCGGGAGGTACAATGAGCAGTTCTTC.

This clone has only a few counts. The CDR3 bases are TGTGCCAGCAGCTTAGGCGGGACTAGGAATGAGCAGTTCTTC. Its translation: CASSLGGTRNEQFF. The chain is built from TRBV7-9 and TRBJ2-1; 8 bases align to TRBD2. CDR3 length: 14 amino acids. With V trimmed by 1 base and J by 7 bases, 3 bases remained unmatched. In germline, CDR1 is SEHNR, CDR2 FQNEAQ (reference sequence).

This chain links TRBV9 with TRBJ1-1; weak D call: TRBD1 (5 bases). Germline lookup yields CDR1 SGDLS and CDR2 YYNGEE. This CDR3 is built from 14 residues. Trimming pared 0 bases from V and 9 bases from J, leaving 15 bases between. The CDR3 sequence: CASSVVQGGDQAFF. The CDR3 bases are TGTGCCAGCAGCGTAGTTCAGGGTGGGGACCAAGCTTTCTTT.

The rearrangement joins TRBV7-9 to TRBJ2-1; 12 nucleotides agree with TRBD2. Germline values: CDR1 SEHNR, CDR2 FQNEAQ (reference sequence). The CDR3 has 14 residues. After removal of 4 bases from V and 7 bases from J, the junction contained 2 bases not matched to a gene. In DNA, the CDR3 is TGTGCCAGCAGCTCGACTAGCGGGAGAAATGAGCAGTTCTTC. Translation: CASSSTSGRNEQFF.

V is TRBV27 and J is TRBJ2-5, with 7 bases lining up with TRBD1. CDR1 and CDR2 from the germline V gene are MNHEY and SMNVEV (reference sequence). Trimming took 5 bases from V and 0 from J; bases not matched to a gene: 3. This CDR3 has 14 residues. CDR3 DNA sequence: TGTGCCAGCAGTCGGGACAGCTACCAAGAGACCCAGTACTTC. This encodes CASSRDSYQETQYF.

There are a few counts of this clone. The rearrangement joins TRBV9 to TRBJ2-3; possibly TRBD2 for D (6 bases). V was pared by 7 bases and J by 2 bases, with 17 bases between. The CDR3 consists of 15 residues. The germline V gene encodes CDR1 SGDLS and CDR2 YYNGEE. The CDR3 region is CASEPGSRVTDTQYF. The CDR3 DNA is TGTGCCAGCGAACCCGGGAGTAGGGTCACAGATACGCAGTATTTT. Supplemented by reference TRBV9 and TRBJ2-3, the full variable domain reads DSGVTQTPKHLITATGQRVTLRCSPRSGDLSVYWYQQSLDQGLQFLIQYYNGEERAKGNILERFSAQQFPDLHSELNLSSLELGDSALYFCASEPGSRVTDTQYFGPGTRLTVL.

J is TRBJ2-7 and V is TRBV29-1, with D possibly called TRBD1 or TRBD2 (5 bases each). Trimming shortened V by 1 base and J by 4 bases, and 17 bases separated the two germline ends. Germline V lookup: CDR1 SQVTM, CDR2 ANQGSEA. The CDR3 has 15 amino acids. In DNA form, the CDR3 reads TGCAGCGTTGAAGGGCTGCCCGGGACGGGATACGAGCAGTACTTC. Its translation: CSVEGLPGTGYEQYF.

This chain uses TRBV5-4 with TRBJ2-7; D may be TRBD1 (6 bases). Trimming removed 4 bases at V and 2 bases at J, with 16 bases between. CDR1 is SGHNT, CDR2 YYREEE, per germline (reference sequence). The CDR3 totals 15 residues. This chain's CDR3 is CASSPDSSPAYEQYF. CDR3 coding DNA: TGTGCCAGCAGCCCGGACAGTTCACCCGCCTACGAGCAGTACTTC.

The rearrangement uses TRBV27 and TRBJ2-7, with D possibly matching TRBD1 (5 bases). Between the trimmed V and J ends, which lost 5 bases and 4 bases, there was a span of 12 bases. The CDR3 is 13 residues long. Germline assignment: CDR1 MNHEY and CDR2 SMNVEV (reference sequence). The CDR3 protein is CASSPMTVYEQYF. Here the CDR3 DNA reads TGTGCCAGCAGTCCAATGACAGTTTACGAGCAGTACTTC.

V and J are TRBV5-6 and TRBJ1-2, with no clear D. V was pared by 0 bases and J by 4 bases, with 10 bases between. The CDR3 is 14 residues long. In germline, CDR1 is SGHDT, CDR2 YYEEEE. The CDR3 coding sequence is TGTGCCAGCAGCTTGGCGTCCGCTCCCTATGGCTACACCTTC. It encodes CASSLASAPYGYTF.

This clone was seen a few times. The rearrangement joins TRBV27 to TRBJ2-7; 8 nucleotides line up with TRBD2. This CDR3 spans 16 amino acids. The V gene's germline CDR1 is MNHEY and CDR2 SMNVEV (reference sequence). Germline trimming cut 0 bases from V and 5 bases from J; bases unmatched to any gene: 9. CDR3 sequence: CASSLSGTSDGNEQYF. CDR3 bases: TGTGCCAGCAGTTTATCGGGGACTAGTGACGGGAACGAGCAGTACTTC.

A few counts support this clone. The chain couples TRBV19 to TRBJ1-5; D perhaps matches TRBD1 (6 bases). This CDR3 contains 15 residues. V was pared by 7 bases and J by 2 bases, with 15 bases between. The V gene's germline CDR1 is LNHDA and CDR2 SQIVND (reference sequence). This CDR3 is CASKMGAGGNQPQHF. The CDR3 DNA is TGTGCCAGTAAGATGGGGGCCGGGGGCAATCAGCCCCAGCATTTT. The full variable domain, rest sourced from reference TRBV19 and TRBJ1-5, is DGGITQSPKYLFRKEGQNVTLSCEQNLNHDAMYWYRQDPGQGLRLIYYSQIVNDFQKGDIAEGYSVSREKKESFPLTVTSAQKNPTAFYLCASKMGAGGNQPQHFGDGTRLSIL.

V is TRBV5-4 and J is TRBJ1-1; D possibly corresponds to TRBD1 (5 bases). From germline, CDR1 is SGHNT and CDR2 YYREEE (reference sequence). The CDR3 has 13 amino acids. Trimming removed 3 bases from V and 5 bases from J, with 11 bases in between. The CDR3: CASSWGRGTEAFF. Here the CDR3 DNA reads TGTGCCAGCAGCTGGGGCAGAGGGACTGAAGCTTTCTTT.